Presented here are 10 T cell receptor beta chains from one specimen sequenced in a study of control samples from healthy donors and cancer patients. Using immunoSEQ multiplex PCR, the repertoire was profiled, and TCRdb retains in-frame clones only, with some absent. This table has 400,000 to 500,000 clones, 80% to 95% appearing once. Material for sequencing was PBMCs. These TCRs come from a middle-aged man with head and neck cancer.

The chain couples TRBV4-1 to TRBJ1-6; the D is unclear. V was pared by 1 base and J by 9 bases, with 7 bases between. The CDR3 loop spans 13 amino acids. CDR1 and CDR2 (germline): MGHRA, YSYEKL. The CDR3 sequence is CASSQGRVSPLHF. The CDR3 region has the DNA TGCGCCAGCAGCCAAGGACGGGTTTCACCCCTCCACTTT.

This clone has more than one count but fewer than ten. The same CDR3 arises from other DNA sequences in this sample as well. The chain couples TRBV28 to TRBJ1-1, with 7 bases identical to TRBD1. Looked up from germline, CDR1 is MDHEN and CDR2 is SYDVKM. The CDR3 runs to 12 residues. With V trimmed by 6 bases and J by 4 bases, 2 bases remained unmatched. The CDR3 loop reads CASSPGGTEAFF. CDR3 bases: TGTGCCAGCAGCCCAGGGGGCACTGAAGCTTTCTTT.

This sequence joins TRBV6-6 and TRBJ2-7, with 8 bases fitting TRBD1. Germline CDR1 reads MNHNY; CDR2 reads SVGAGI (reference sequence). The J segment lost 4 bases and the V segment lost 6 bases, leaving 8 bases of the junction unmatched. This CDR3 spans 14 amino acids. The CDR3 here is CASSRGQGVYEQYF. The CDR3 region has the DNA TGTGCCAGCAGCCGAGGACAGGGAGTGTACGAGCAGTACTTC.

The count of this clone is one. CDR3 loop: CASSEDRPGVAEQYF. Here the CDR3 DNA reads TGTGCCAGCAGTGAAGATCGGCCAGGGGTAGCCGAGCAGTACTTC. This chain uses TRBV25-1 with TRBJ2-7, with D perhaps matching TRBD1 (6 bases). CDR3 length: 15 residues. CDR1 is MGHDK, CDR2 SYGVNS, per germline. The V and J ends lost 2 bases and 6 bases respectively, with 17 bases between them.

The V gene is TRBV7-9, the J gene TRBJ2-7; 8 positions match TRBD1. Germline V gene sequence: CDR1 SEHNR, CDR2 FQNEAQ (reference sequence). The CDR3 is 15 residues long. The junction had 6 bases not matched to a gene; V was cut back by 5 bases and J by 0 bases. The CDR3 coding sequence is TGTGCCAGCAGCACAGACAGGGGCGACTCCTACGAGCAGTACTTC. This codes for CASSTDRGDSYEQYF.

The chain is built from TRBV6-5 and TRBJ2-1; no definite D call. The germline V gene has CDR1 MNHEY and CDR2 SVGAGI. The CDR3 is 12 amino acids. V shed 6 bases and J shed 3 bases, with 6 bases lying between them. CDR3 sequence: CASSPDYNEQFF. DNA of the CDR3: TGTGCCAGCAGCCCCGACTACAATGAGCAGTTCTTC.

The V gene is TRBV4-3, the J gene TRBJ1-3; unclear D gene. Per the germline V gene, CDR1 is LGHNA and CDR2 is YSLEER. Deletions cut 1 base from V and 2 bases from J, with 9 bases between. The CDR3 is 15 amino acids. The CDR3, as DNA: TGCGCCAGCAGCCAAGCCCCAGCGACTGGAAACACCATATATTTT. It translates to CASSQAPATGNTIYF.

The chain is built from TRBV6-5 and TRBJ1-3, with 8 bases that match TRBD1. CDR3 length equals 15 residues. V lost 6 bases, J lost 4 bases, and 8 bases stayed unmatched. CDR1 MNHEY and CDR2 SVGAGI come from the germline V gene. In DNA, the CDR3 is TGTGCCAGCAGCCGACTCCGGACAGGGGGAAACACCATATATTTT. It encodes CASSRLRTGGNTIYF.

V gene TRBV10-3 combines with J gene TRBJ1-1; TRBD1 is a possible D gene (5 bases). Germline loops: CDR1 ENHRY, CDR2 SYGVKD. This CDR3 has 14 residues. The V and J ends lost 11 bases and 2 bases respectively, with 18 bases between them. This CDR3 is CASGRSGSNTEAFF. DNA for the CDR3: TGTGCCTCAGGGAGGTCAGGGAGTAACACTGAAGCTTTCTTT.

DNA of the CDR3: TGTGCCAGCAGCCTAACCAGTGCCCCCGCTAATTCACCCCTCCACTTT. This gives the protein CASSLTSAPANSPLHF. This chain links TRBV27 with TRBJ1-6; D unclear. The CDR3 covers 16 residues. Germline CDR1 and CDR2: MNHEY and SMNVEV (reference sequence). V was cut by 6 bases and J by 6 bases, with 18 bases left in between.